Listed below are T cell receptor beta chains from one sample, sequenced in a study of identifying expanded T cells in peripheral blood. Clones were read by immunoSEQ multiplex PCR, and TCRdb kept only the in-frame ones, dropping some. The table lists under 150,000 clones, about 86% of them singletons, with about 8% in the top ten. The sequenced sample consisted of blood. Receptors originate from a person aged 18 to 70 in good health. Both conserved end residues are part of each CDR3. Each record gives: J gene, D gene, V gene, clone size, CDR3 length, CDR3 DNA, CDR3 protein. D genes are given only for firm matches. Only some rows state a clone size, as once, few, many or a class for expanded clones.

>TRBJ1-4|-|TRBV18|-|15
TGTGCCAGCTCCCTGTCGAGGGAGGGTATTGAAAAACTGTTTTTT
CASSLSREGIEKLFF
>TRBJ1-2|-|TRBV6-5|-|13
TGTGCCAGCAGTTACGGGCTGGACTATGGCTACACCTTC
CASSYGLDYGYTF
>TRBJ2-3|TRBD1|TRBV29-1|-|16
TGCAGCGTTGAAGGGGGAACAGGGGATATCACAGATACGCAGTATTTT
CSVEGGTGDITDTQYF
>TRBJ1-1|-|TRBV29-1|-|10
TGCAGCGTTGTGGGACGGGAAGCTTTCTTT
CSVVGREAFF
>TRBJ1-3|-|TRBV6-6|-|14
TGTGCCAGCAGTTACGGTAACTCTGGAAACACCATATATTTT
CASSYGNSGNTIYF
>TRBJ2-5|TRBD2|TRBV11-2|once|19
TGTGCCAGCACCCTCTTTAAGGTAGCGGGAGGGCCTAACCAAGAGACCCAGTACTTC
CASTLFKVAGGPNQETQYF
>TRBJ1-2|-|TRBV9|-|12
TGTGCCAGCAGCGTAGACGGCTATGGCTACACCTTC
CASSVDGYGYTF
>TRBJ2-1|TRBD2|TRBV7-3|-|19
TGTGCCAGCAGCTTAGCGGGACTAGCGGGGGGAGGTTCTTTCAATGAGCAGTTCTTC
CASSLAGLAGGGSFNEQFF
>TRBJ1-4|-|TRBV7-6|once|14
TGTGCCAGCAGCTTAGGCGCAACTAATGAAAAACTGTTTTTT
CASSLGATNEKLFF
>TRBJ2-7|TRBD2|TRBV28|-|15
TGTGCCAGCAGTTTTACGGGAGGTCCAACCTACGAGCAGTACTTC
CASSFTGGPTYEQYF